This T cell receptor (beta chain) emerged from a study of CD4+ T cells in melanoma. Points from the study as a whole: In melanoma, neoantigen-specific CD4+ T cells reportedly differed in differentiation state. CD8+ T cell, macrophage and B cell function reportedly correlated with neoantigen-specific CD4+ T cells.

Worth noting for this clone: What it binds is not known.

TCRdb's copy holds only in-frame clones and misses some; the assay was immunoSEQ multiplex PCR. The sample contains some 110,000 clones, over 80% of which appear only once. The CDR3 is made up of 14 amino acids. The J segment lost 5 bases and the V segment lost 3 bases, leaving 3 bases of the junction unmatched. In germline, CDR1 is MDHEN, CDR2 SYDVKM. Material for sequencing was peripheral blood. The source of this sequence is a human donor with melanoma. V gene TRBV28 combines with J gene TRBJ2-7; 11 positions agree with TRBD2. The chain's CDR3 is CASSLVAGGHEQYF. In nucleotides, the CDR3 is TGTGCCAGCAGTTTGGTAGCGGGGGGGCACGAGCAGTACTTC.